The TCR beta chain described here comes from a study of blood T cell repertoires in COVID-19. In the authors' methods: Reference gene primer amplification yielded estimated nucleated cell counts. Assay used: immunoSEQ multiplex PCR; TCRdb lists only in-frame clones, some missing. From that table come the V and J calls and clone size; the DNA was used to work out D and trimming. The sample lists a few hundred thousand clones, 65% to 90% occurring once. Losses at the gene ends were 5 bases for V and 4 bases for J; bases not matched to a gene: 10. The germline CDR1 and CDR2 sequences are SQVTM and ANQGSEA. The CDR3 is made up of 15 amino acids.

Sequenced material: peripheral blood. The chain links TRBV29-1 to TRBJ2-1; 8 nucleotides agree with TRBD1. This receptor was taken from a human donor in a cohort sampled during active COVID-19. CDR3 nucleotide sequence: TGCAGCGTTCCGGGACAGGAGGAGGTGTACAATGAGCAGTTCTTC. Protein sequence: CSVPGQEEVYNEQFF.